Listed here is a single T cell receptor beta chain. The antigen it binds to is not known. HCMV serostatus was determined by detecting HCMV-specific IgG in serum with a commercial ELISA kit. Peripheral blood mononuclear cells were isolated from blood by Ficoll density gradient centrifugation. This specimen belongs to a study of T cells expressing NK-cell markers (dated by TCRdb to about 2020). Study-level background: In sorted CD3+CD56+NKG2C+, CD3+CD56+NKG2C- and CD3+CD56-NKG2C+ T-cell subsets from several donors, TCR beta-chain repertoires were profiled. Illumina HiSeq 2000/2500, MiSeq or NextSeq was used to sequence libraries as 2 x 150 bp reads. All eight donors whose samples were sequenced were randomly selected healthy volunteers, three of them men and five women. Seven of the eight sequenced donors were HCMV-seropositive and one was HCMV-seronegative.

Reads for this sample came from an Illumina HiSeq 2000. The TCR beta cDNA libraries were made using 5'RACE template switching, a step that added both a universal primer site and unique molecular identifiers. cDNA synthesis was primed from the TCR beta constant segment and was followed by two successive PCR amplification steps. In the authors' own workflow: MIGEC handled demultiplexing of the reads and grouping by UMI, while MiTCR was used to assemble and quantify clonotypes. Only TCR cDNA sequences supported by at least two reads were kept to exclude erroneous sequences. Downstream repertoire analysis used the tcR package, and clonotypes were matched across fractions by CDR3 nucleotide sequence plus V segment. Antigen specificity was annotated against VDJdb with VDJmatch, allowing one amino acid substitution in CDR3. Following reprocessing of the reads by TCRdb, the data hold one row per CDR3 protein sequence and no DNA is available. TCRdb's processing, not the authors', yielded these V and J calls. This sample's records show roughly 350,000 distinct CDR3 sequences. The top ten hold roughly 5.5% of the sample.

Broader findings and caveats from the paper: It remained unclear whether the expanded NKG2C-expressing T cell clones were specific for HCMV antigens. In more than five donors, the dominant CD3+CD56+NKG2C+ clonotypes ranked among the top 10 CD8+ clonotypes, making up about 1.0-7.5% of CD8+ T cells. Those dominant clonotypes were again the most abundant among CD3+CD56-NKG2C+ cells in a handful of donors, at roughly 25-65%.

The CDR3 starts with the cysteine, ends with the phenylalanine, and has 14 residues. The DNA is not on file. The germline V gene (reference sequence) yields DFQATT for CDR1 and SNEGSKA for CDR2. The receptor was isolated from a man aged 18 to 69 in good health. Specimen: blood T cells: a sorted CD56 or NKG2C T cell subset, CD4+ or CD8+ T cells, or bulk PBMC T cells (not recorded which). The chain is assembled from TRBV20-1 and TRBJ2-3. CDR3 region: CSLNHRLGTDTQYF.